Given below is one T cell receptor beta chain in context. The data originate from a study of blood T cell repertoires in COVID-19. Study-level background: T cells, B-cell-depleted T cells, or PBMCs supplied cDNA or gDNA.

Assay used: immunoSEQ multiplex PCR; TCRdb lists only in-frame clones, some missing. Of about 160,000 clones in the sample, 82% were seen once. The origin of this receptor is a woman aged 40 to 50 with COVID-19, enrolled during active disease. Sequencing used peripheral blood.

The CDR3 here is CASNRNIQETQYF. DNA of the CDR3: TGTGCCAGCAATAGAAATATACAAGAGACCCAGTACTTC. V and J are TRBV2 and TRBJ2-5; D unresolved. V was clipped by 7 bases and J by 2 bases, with 11 bases between them. Germline lookup yields CDR1 SNHLY and CDR2 FYNNEI. This CDR3 contains 13 residues.